These 8 T cell receptor beta chains were sequenced from one sample in a study of shared clonotypes between healthy human individuals. Profiled with immunoSEQ multiplex PCR; TCRdb holds only in-frame clones, not every one. The sample lists 500,000 to 700,000 clones, roughly 95% seen once, with about 0.11% in the top ten. The naive CD8 fraction comprised CD45RO-negative cells positively selected for CCR7 and excluded terminally differentiated effector memory CD45RA+ cells. Sample: naive CD8+ T cells sorted from blood. The receptors come from a woman aged 30 to 39 in good health.

The V gene is TRBV10-2, the J gene TRBJ2-7; 9 bases map to TRBD1. Germline CDR1 reads WSHSY; CDR2 reads SAAADI. J was trimmed by 5 bases and V by 2 bases; bases with no gene match: 7. CDR3 length equals 15 residues. Here the CDR3 DNA reads TGCGCCAGCAGTGAGACCGGGACAGGGATCCACGAGCAGTACTTC. Translating gives CASSETGTGIHEQYF.

The J gene is TRBJ2-7, the V gene TRBV15, with D unclear. The ends were cut back, 3 bases at V and 6 bases at J, with 12 bases in the middle. The CDR3 sequence is 13 residues long. Germline lookup yields CDR1 LNHNV and CDR2 YYDKDF (reference sequence). In DNA, the CDR3 is TGTGCCACCAGCAGTCCCCCTTGGGTCGAGCAGTACTTC. Amino acids: CATSSPPWVEQYF.

This clone was observed a single time. The rearrangement links TRBV4-2 to TRBJ2-7; D tentatively reads TRBD1 or TRBD2 (5 bases each). V gave up 0 bases and J gave up 0 bases, with 15 bases separating them. In germline, CDR1 is LGHNA, CDR2 YNFKEQ. The CDR3 is 17 residues long. CDR3 nucleotide sequence: TGTGCCAGCAGCCAAGAATGGAGCGGTGGGACCTCCTACGAGCAGTACTTC. Residues: CASSQEWSGGTSYEQYF.

The rearrangement links TRBV2 to TRBJ1-1, with TRBD1 identical over 9 bases. CDR3 length equals 14 residues. V dropped 6 bases and J dropped 1; count of bases not matched to a gene: 3. Per germline, CDR1 SNHLY and CDR2 FYNNEI. Here the CDR3 reads CASRPGQGNTEAFF. In DNA form, the CDR3 reads TGTGCCAGCAGACCGGGACAGGGGAACACTGAAGCTTTCTTT.

The rearrangement uses TRBV4-2 and TRBJ2-3; 7 bases agree with TRBD1. The length of the CDR3 is 19 residues. Germline lookup yields CDR1 LGHNA and CDR2 YNFKEQ. The V segment lost 3 bases and the J segment 1 base; nucleotides outside the gene matches: 16. In nucleotides, the CDR3 is TGTGCCAGCAGCCAGATACTGACAACTAGGACAGGCCGCACAGATACGCAGTATTTT. Residues: CASSQILTTRTGRTDTQYF.

This chain uses TRBV2 with TRBJ2-3; 9 nucleotides line up with TRBD2. Germline V gives CDR1 SNHLY, CDR2 FYNNEI. Losses at the gene ends were 5 bases for V and 2 bases for J; bases not matched to a gene: 5. The CDR3 runs 15 residues. In DNA form, the CDR3 reads TGTGCCAGCAGTATGCTAGCGGGACCCACAGATACGCAGTATTTT. The encoded protein is CASSMLAGPTDTQYF.

V usage is TRBV2 and J usage is TRBJ2-5; 10 bases fit TRBD1. The V gene end was trimmed by 6 bases and the J gene end by 4 bases; junction bases not matched to a gene: 11. The CDR3 is made up of 16 amino acids. CDR1 and CDR2 (germline): SNHLY, FYNNEI. The CDR3, as DNA: TGTGCCAGCAGACTACAATTGGACAGGGGGGCAGAGACCCAGTACTTC. It translates to CASRLQLDRGAETQYF.

This chain uses TRBV6-1 with TRBJ1-1, with unresolved D. This CDR3 contains 13 residues. Trimming pared 8 bases from V and 0 bases from J, leaving 10 bases between. Germline loops: CDR1 MNHNS, CDR2 SASEGT. The CDR3 region is CASRVNMNTEAFF. As DNA, the CDR3 is TGTGCCAGCCGGGTTAATATGAACACTGAAGCTTTCTTT.